This T cell receptor (beta chain) originates from a study of regulatory T cells in long-lasting Graves disease. This clonotype showed up many times. Stated time point: persistent/refractory GD, antithyroid drugs over 5 years with positive TRAb. Researchers made the TCR library from RNA that was extracted from PBMCs. Relying on iRepertoire HTBI primers and Arm-PCR of CDR3 regions, the team built TCR beta libraries. TCRdb redid the calling of the multiplex PCR reads with MiXCR, one entry per CDR3 protein. The sample records about 460,000 distinct CDR3 sequences, roughly 23% being singletons. Germline V gene lookup returns CDR1 MDHEN and CDR2 SYDVKM. Trimming removed 7 bases from V and 2 bases from J; junction bases left unmatched: 13. The CDR3 has 16 amino acids.

The sample consisted of peripheral blood mononuclear cells (PBMCs), taken when the disease was refractory, from a patient treated with antithyroid drugs. This clonotype was sampled from a female donor with Graves disease. The chain has TRBV28 and TRBJ2-5; 7 positions agree with TRBD1. The DNA of the CDR3 is TGTGCCAGCACCCTATACAGGGGTAAAGGGCAAGAGACCCAGTACTTC. Residues: CASTLYRGKGQETQYF.